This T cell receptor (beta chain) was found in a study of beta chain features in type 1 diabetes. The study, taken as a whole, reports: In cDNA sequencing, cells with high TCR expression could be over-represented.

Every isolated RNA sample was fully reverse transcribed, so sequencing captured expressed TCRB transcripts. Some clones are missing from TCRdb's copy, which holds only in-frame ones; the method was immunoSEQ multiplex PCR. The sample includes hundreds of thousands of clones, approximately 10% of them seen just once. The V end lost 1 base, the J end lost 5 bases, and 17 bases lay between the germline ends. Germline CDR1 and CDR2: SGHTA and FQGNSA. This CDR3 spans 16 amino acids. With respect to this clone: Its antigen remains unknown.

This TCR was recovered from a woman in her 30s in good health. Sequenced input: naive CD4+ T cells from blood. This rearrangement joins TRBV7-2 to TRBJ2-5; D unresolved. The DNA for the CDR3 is TGTGCCAGCAGCTTAGTCGCGCGGAACGCCTGGGAGACCCAGTACTTC. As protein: CASSLVARNAWETQYF.